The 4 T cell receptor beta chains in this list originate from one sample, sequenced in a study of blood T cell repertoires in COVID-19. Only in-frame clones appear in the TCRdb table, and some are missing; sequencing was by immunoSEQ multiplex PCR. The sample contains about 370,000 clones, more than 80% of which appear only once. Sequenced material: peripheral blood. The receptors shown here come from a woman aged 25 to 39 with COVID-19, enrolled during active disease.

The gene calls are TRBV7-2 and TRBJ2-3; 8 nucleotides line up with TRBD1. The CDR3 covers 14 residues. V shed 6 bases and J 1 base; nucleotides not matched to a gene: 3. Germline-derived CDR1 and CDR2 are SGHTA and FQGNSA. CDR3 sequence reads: CASRYRGGTDTQYF. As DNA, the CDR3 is TGTGCCAGCAGGTACAGGGGGGGCACAGATACGCAGTATTTT.

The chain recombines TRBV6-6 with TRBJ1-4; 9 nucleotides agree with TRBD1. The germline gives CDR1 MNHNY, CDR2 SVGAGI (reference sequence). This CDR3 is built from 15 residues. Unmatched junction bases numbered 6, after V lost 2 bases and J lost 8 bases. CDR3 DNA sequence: TGTGCCAGCAGTTACGCTACAGGGGGCCGGGAAAAACTGTTTTTT. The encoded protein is CASSYATGGREKLFF.

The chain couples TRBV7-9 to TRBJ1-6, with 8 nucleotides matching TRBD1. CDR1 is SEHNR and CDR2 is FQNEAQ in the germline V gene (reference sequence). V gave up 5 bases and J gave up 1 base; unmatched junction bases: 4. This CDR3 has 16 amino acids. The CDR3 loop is CASSQGDRSYNSPLHF. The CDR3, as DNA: TGTGCCAGCAGCCAAGGGGACAGGTCCTATAATTCACCCCTCCACTTT.

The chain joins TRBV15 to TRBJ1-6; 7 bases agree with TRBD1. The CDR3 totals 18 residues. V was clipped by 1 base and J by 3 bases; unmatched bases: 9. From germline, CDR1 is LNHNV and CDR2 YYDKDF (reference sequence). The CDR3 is CATSRGREGANYNSPLHF. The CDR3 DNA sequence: TGTGCCACCAGCAGAGGGAGAGAGGGGGCAAACTATAATTCACCCCTCCACTTT.